This T cell receptor beta chain comes out of a study of blood T cell repertoires in COVID-19. The V gene end was trimmed by 5 bases and the J gene end by 4 bases; junction bases not matched to a gene: 4. The germline V gene has CDR1 SGHVS and CDR2 FQNEAQ. The CDR3 consists of 15 residues. The repertoire was sequenced with immunoSEQ multiplex PCR; TCRdb's copy has only in-frame clones and lacks some. The sample includes about 110,000 clones, approximately 90% seen only once; the top ten take about 34%. J is TRBJ1-4 and V is TRBV7-8, with 10 bases fitting TRBD1. The sample comprised peripheral blood. The receptor's source is a woman older than 75 with acute or convalescent COVID-19. The CDR3 region is CASSLGQGGNEKLFF. The CDR3 DNA follows: TGTGCCAGCAGCCTAGGACAGGGGGGTAATGAAAAACTGTTTTTT.